A selection of T cell receptor beta chains follows, all from one sample in a study of vaccination and CD4 T cells after COVID-19. TCRdb independently ran MiXCR on the PCR reads; one entry per CDR3 protein. Of roughly 20,000 distinct CDR3 sequences listed, over 50% are singletons. These receptors lack a known antigen. This sample comprised CD4+ T cells from blood, cultured in vitro, obtained about 7 months after SARS-CoV-2 vaccination. These receptors originate from a human donor who had recovered from COVID-19. Both conserved end residues are part of each CDR3. A D gene is named only where the DNA matches it firmly.

d_gene,v_gene,j_gene,CDR3aa
NA,TRBV27,TRBJ2-5,CASSYKAKETQYF
NA,TRBV7-2,TRBJ1-3,CASSLDRQSSDIYF
TRBD2,TRBV15,TRBJ2-7,CATSRDTLAGAAEQYF
TRBD1,TRBV11-3,TRBJ2-7,CASSSPGQGSYEQYF
NA,TRBV5-1,TRBJ2-1,CASSLSDYNEQFF
NA,TRBV7-9,TRBJ2-3,CASSPQGSSSTDTQYF
TRBD2,TRBV7-9,TRBJ2-5,CASSLRAGVEGETQYF
NA,TRBV7-4,TRBJ1-4,CASSCTGATNEKLFF
NA,TRBV20-1,TRBJ2-7,CSAKGVAYEQYF
NA,TRBV14,TRBJ2-3,CASSPSRQVGTQYF
TRBD1,TRBV29-1,TRBJ1-1,CSGDKGQDTEAFF
NA,TRBV19,TRBJ1-2,CASSTTPQGNYGYTF
TRBD2,TRBV7-3,TRBJ2-1,CASSLSGGDYNEQFF
NA,TRBV20-1,TRBJ1-5,CSASYQPQHF
NA,TRBV14,TRBJ1-2,CASSQELSRLENGYTF
TRBD1,TRBV20-1,TRBJ2-5,CSASGPTGNQETQYF
NA,TRBV10-3,TRBJ1-3,CATRDPGNTIYF
NA,TRBV20-1,TRBJ1-6,CSAKGEQIYNSPLHF
NA,TRBV7-9,TRBJ1-6,CASSLGHLYNSPLHF
NA,TRBV20-1,TRBJ1-1,CSAPGAGHTEAFF
NA,TRBV7-2,TRBJ1-6,CASRSSGGANSPLHF
NA,TRBV27,TRBJ1-6,CASASRGDWMLNSPLHF
TRBD1,TRBV19,TRBJ1-2,CASSSIRNRGSYGYTF
TRBD2,TRBV12-5,TRBJ2-5,CASGTRTSEVQETQYF
TRBD1,TRBV10-2,TRBJ2-1,CASGQGAYQASPFF
NA,TRBV15,TRBJ2-2,CATSRRTGELFF
NA,TRBV19,TRBJ1-2,CASSIWGAGSYGYTF
NA,TRBV20-1,TRBJ2-3,CSARAAGYLTDTQYF
NA,TRBV20-1,TRBJ2-7,CSAERGEQYF
NA,TRBV10-3,TRBJ1-1,CAISESRGGSTEAFF
NA,TRBV2,TRBJ1-2,CASSELLGYTF
NA,TRBV4-2,TRBJ2-1,CASSQDMSTEQFF
NA,TRBV2,TRBJ1-6,CASSAPGPPLHF
TRBD2,TRBV29-1,TRBJ2-7,CSGGLAGGGEQYF
NA,TRBV4-3,TRBJ2-3,CASSQWLGTDTQYF
NA,TRBV7-2,TRBJ2-5,CASTYRIQETQYF
TRBD1,TRBV5-4,TRBJ2-7,CASSSTGDLYEQYF